These T cell receptor beta chains were read from a single sample in a study of T cell changes during pregnancy in multiple sclerosis. Repertoires were generated with immunoSEQ multiplex PCR, while TCRdb's copy carries only in-frame clones and drops some. The table includes around 69,000 clones, approximately 91% detected once. Specimen: peripheral blood, collected in the third trimester of pregnancy. All receptors come from a female donor with multiple sclerosis, enrolled in a pregnancy study. The CDR3 runs from the conserved cysteine through the conserved F or W. The D gene is left open where the match is weak. The size entry is marked missing in some rows and otherwise reads once, few, many or a size class.

v_call: TRBV19
clone_size: NA
cdr3_length: 14
d_call: TRBD1
j_call: TRBJ1-5
cdr3_nt: TGTGCCAGTAGTCCACAGGGGAGCAATCAGCCCCAGCATTTT
cdr3_aa: CASSPQGSNQPQHF

v_call: TRBV7-2
clone_size: NA
cdr3_length: 16
d_call: TRBD2
j_call: TRBJ2-3
cdr3_nt: TGTGCCAGCAGCTTTAGAGCGGGGGGACTCACAGATACGCAGTATTTT
cdr3_aa: CASSFRAGGLTDTQYF

v_call: TRBV9
clone_size: NA
cdr3_length: 15
d_call: NA
j_call: TRBJ2-3
cdr3_nt: TGTGCCAGCACCCAAGGAGGGGCCCTCACAGATACGCAGTATTTT
cdr3_aa: CASTQGGALTDTQYF

v_call: TRBV5-6
clone_size: NA
cdr3_length: 13
d_call: NA
j_call: TRBJ1-1
cdr3_nt: TGTGCCAGCAGCTGGGGCCGGGACACTGAAGCTTTCTTT
cdr3_aa: CASSWGRDTEAFF

v_call: TRBV5-1
clone_size: NA
cdr3_length: 17
d_call: TRBD2
j_call: TRBJ2-3
cdr3_nt: TGCGCCAGCAGCTCCATGACTAGCGGGGTACCCACAGATACGCAGTATTTT
cdr3_aa: CASSSMTSGVPTDTQYF

v_call: TRBV5-1
clone_size: NA
cdr3_length: 15
d_call: NA
j_call: TRBJ1-1
cdr3_nt: TGCGCCAGCAGCTTGTCAAGTTCCGGGAACACTGAAGCTTTCTTT
cdr3_aa: CASSLSSSGNTEAFF

v_call: TRBV19
clone_size: NA
cdr3_length: 15
d_call: TRBD2
j_call: TRBJ2-7
cdr3_nt: TGTGCCAGTAGTCCGACTAGCGGGGGAGTTCACGAGCAGTACTTC
cdr3_aa: CASSPTSGGVHEQYF

v_call: TRBV5-8
clone_size: NA
cdr3_length: 13
d_call: NA
j_call: TRBJ2-7
cdr3_nt: TGTGCCAGCAGCTATTTGAGCTCCTACGAGCAGTACTTC
cdr3_aa: CASSYLSSYEQYF

v_call: TRBV7-2
clone_size: NA
cdr3_length: 17
d_call: TRBD1
j_call: TRBJ2-7
cdr3_nt: TGTGCCAGCAGCTATCCAACCGGGACAGGAGTCTCCTACGAGCAGTACTTC
cdr3_aa: CASSYPTGTGVSYEQYF

v_call: TRBV19
clone_size: NA
cdr3_length: 14
d_call: TRBD1
j_call: TRBJ1-1
cdr3_nt: TGTGCCAGTAGTATCGACAGGGAGAACACTGAAGCTTTCTTT
cdr3_aa: CASSIDRENTEAFF

v_call: TRBV27
clone_size: few
cdr3_length: 14
d_call: TRBD1
j_call: TRBJ1-1
cdr3_nt: TGTGCCAGCAGTTTGAGGACAGGGGGAACTGAAGCTTTCTTT
cdr3_aa: CASSLRTGGTEAFF

v_call: TRBV27
clone_size: NA
cdr3_length: 13
d_call: NA
j_call: TRBJ1-2
cdr3_nt: TGTGCCAGCAGTTTATGGTACGGGGATGGCTACACCTTC
cdr3_aa: CASSLWYGDGYTF

v_call: TRBV5-1
clone_size: NA
cdr3_length: 13
d_call: TRBD2
j_call: TRBJ2-2
cdr3_nt: TGCGCCAGCAGCTTGCTTAGCGGGGGAGAGCTGTTTTTT
cdr3_aa: CASSLLSGGELFF

v_call: TRBV5-1
clone_size: NA
cdr3_length: 14
d_call: TRBD1
j_call: TRBJ2-1
cdr3_nt: TGCGCCAGCACAGGACAGGGGGCGGCGGGGGTCGGGTTCTTC
cdr3_aa: CASTGQGAAGVGFF

v_call: TRBV10-2
clone_size: NA
cdr3_length: 12
d_call: NA
j_call: TRBJ2-7
cdr3_nt: TGCGCCAGCAGTGAGGGTGGGGCCGAGCAGTACTTC
cdr3_aa: CASSEGGAEQYF

v_call: TRBV5-1
clone_size: once
cdr3_length: 13
d_call: NA
j_call: TRBJ2-3
cdr3_nt: TGCGCCAGCAGCATACAGGGCACAGATACGCAGTATTTT
cdr3_aa: CASSIQGTDTQYF

v_call: TRBV4-1
clone_size: NA
cdr3_length: 14
d_call: NA
j_call: TRBJ1-2
cdr3_nt: TGCGCCAGCAGCCAAGAGTGGCAGAACTATGGCTACACCTTC
cdr3_aa: CASSQEWQNYGYTF

v_call: TRBV5-5
clone_size: few
cdr3_length: 17
d_call: TRBD2
j_call: TRBJ2-5
cdr3_nt: TGTGCCAGCAGCTCGATTAAATTACGGGGGGGCGGAGAGACCCAGTACTTC
cdr3_aa: CASSSIKLRGGGETQYF

v_call: TRBV20-1
clone_size: NA
cdr3_length: 11
d_call: NA
j_call: TRBJ2-1
cdr3_nt: TGCAGTGCTAAGAGTTACAATGAGCAGTTCTTC
cdr3_aa: CSAKSYNEQFF

v_call: TRBV7-2
clone_size: NA
cdr3_length: 15
d_call: NA
j_call: TRBJ1-2
cdr3_nt: TGTGCCAGCAGCTTAGGGACAGCAAGTAACTATGGCTACACCTTC
cdr3_aa: CASSLGTASNYGYTF

v_call: TRBV29-1
clone_size: NA
cdr3_length: 13
d_call: NA
j_call: TRBJ1-2
cdr3_nt: TGCAGCGTTGAAACGGCGGCTTCAGTGGGCTACACCTTC
cdr3_aa: CSVETAASVGYTF

v_call: TRBV2
clone_size: NA
cdr3_length: 17
d_call: NA
j_call: TRBJ2-5
cdr3_nt: TGTGCCAGCAGTCGACTGGCGGTCACCGCGGCACGGGAGACCCAGTACTTC
cdr3_aa: CASSRLAVTAARETQYF

v_call: TRBV7-9
clone_size: NA
cdr3_length: 14
d_call: NA
j_call: TRBJ1-1
cdr3_nt: TGTGCCAGCAGCTCCGTGGGGGGTAACACTGAAGCTTTCTTT
cdr3_aa: CASSSVGGNTEAFF

v_call: TRBV7-9
clone_size: NA
cdr3_length: 18
d_call: NA
j_call: TRBJ2-2
cdr3_nt: TGTGCCAGCAGCTTAGTATCGGGTGGGCAGGGCTACACCGGGGAGCTGTTTTTT
cdr3_aa: CASSLVSGGQGYTGELFF

v_call: TRBV2
clone_size: NA
cdr3_length: 14
d_call: TRBD2
j_call: TRBJ2-5
cdr3_nt: TGTGCCAGCAGGCCGACTAGCGGCCAAGAGACCCAGTACTTC
cdr3_aa: CASRPTSGQETQYF

v_call: TRBV28
clone_size: NA
cdr3_length: 15
d_call: NA
j_call: TRBJ1-5
cdr3_nt: TGTGCCAGCAGTTTTAGAACCATGGGCAATCAGCCCCAGCATTTT
cdr3_aa: CASSFRTMGNQPQHF

v_call: TRBV6-1
clone_size: NA
cdr3_length: 15
d_call: NA
j_call: TRBJ1-4
cdr3_nt: TGTGCCAGCAGTTCCACAGGGTCTTTTAATGAAAAACTGTTTTTT
cdr3_aa: CASSSTGSFNEKLFF

v_call: TRBV2
clone_size: NA
cdr3_length: 14
d_call: TRBD1
j_call: TRBJ2-3
cdr3_nt: TGTGCCAGCCTCAGGGACAGGGCCACAGATACGCAGTATTTT
cdr3_aa: CASLRDRATDTQYF

v_call: TRBV5-1
clone_size: NA
cdr3_length: 14
d_call: NA
j_call: TRBJ1-1
cdr3_nt: TGCGCCAGCAGCTTGTTGGGAGTGAACACTGAAGCTTTCTTT
cdr3_aa: CASSLLGVNTEAFF

v_call: TRBV29-1
clone_size: NA
cdr3_length: 13
d_call: TRBD1
j_call: TRBJ1-3
cdr3_nt: TGCAGCGTCTGGACAGGCTCTGGAAACACCATATATTTT
cdr3_aa: CSVWTGSGNTIYF

v_call: TRBV30
clone_size: NA
cdr3_length: 13
d_call: NA
j_call: TRBJ1-2
cdr3_nt: TGTGCCTTAACACTACAGGGTATGAGTGGCTACACCTTC
cdr3_aa: CALTLQGMSGYTF

v_call: TRBV7-2
clone_size: NA
cdr3_length: 15
d_call: TRBD2
j_call: TRBJ2-2
cdr3_nt: TGTGCCAGCAGCCACAGGACTAGCTACACCGGGGAGCTGTTTTTT
cdr3_aa: CASSHRTSYTGELFF

v_call: TRBV28
clone_size: once
cdr3_length: 16
d_call: NA
j_call: TRBJ1-4
cdr3_nt: TGTGCCAGCAGATTGGACAGTCTTGCAACTAATGAAAAACTGTTTTTT
cdr3_aa: CASRLDSLATNEKLFF

v_call: TRBV6-1
clone_size: NA
cdr3_length: 16
d_call: TRBD1
j_call: TRBJ2-7
cdr3_nt: TGTGCCAGCAGTGAAAGGGTGCCGGGACAGGCCTACGAGCAGTACTTC
cdr3_aa: CASSERVPGQAYEQYF

v_call: TRBV19
clone_size: NA
cdr3_length: 13
d_call: NA
j_call: TRBJ1-1
cdr3_nt: TGTGCCAGTAGTTTACAGATGAACACTGAAGCTTTCTTT
cdr3_aa: CASSLQMNTEAFF

v_call: TRBV5-6
clone_size: NA
cdr3_length: 13
d_call: NA
j_call: TRBJ1-6
cdr3_nt: TGTGCCAGCAGCTTGGCTAGTGGTGGTCCCCTCCACTTT
cdr3_aa: CASSLASGGPLHF

v_call: TRBV6-1
clone_size: few
cdr3_length: 12
d_call: NA
j_call: TRBJ1-2
cdr3_nt: TGTGCCAGCAGGATTAGCGGGTTGGGCTACACCTTC
cdr3_aa: CASRISGLGYTF

v_call: TRBV7-2
clone_size: few
cdr3_length: 13
d_call: NA
j_call: TRBJ1-2
cdr3_nt: TGTGCCAGCAGCTGGGGCTTTAACTATGGCTACACCTTC
cdr3_aa: CASSWGFNYGYTF

v_call: TRBV6-6
clone_size: NA
cdr3_length: 15
d_call: NA
j_call: TRBJ2-3
cdr3_nt: TGTGCCAGCAGTTTCATGGACAGCCGCACAGATACGCAGTATTTT
cdr3_aa: CASSFMDSRTDTQYF

v_call: TRBV6-4
clone_size: medium-sized
cdr3_length: 14
d_call: TRBD2
j_call: TRBJ2-3
cdr3_nt: TGTGCCAGCAGTGAAGCGGGGGGCACAGATACGCAGTATTTT
cdr3_aa: CASSEAGGTDTQYF

v_call: TRBV30
clone_size: NA
cdr3_length: 15
d_call: TRBD1
j_call: TRBJ2-1
cdr3_nt: TGTGCCCTACAGAGAGGGACAGCCCTATGGGGTGAGCAGTTCTTC
cdr3_aa: CALQRGTALWGEQFF

v_call: TRBV28
clone_size: NA
cdr3_length: 16
d_call: TRBD1
j_call: TRBJ1-5
cdr3_nt: TGTGCCAGCAGTACCAGAAACAGGGGTAGCAATCAGCCCCAGCATTTT
cdr3_aa: CASSTRNRGSNQPQHF

v_call: TRBV30
clone_size: few
cdr3_length: 15
d_call: TRBD1
j_call: TRBJ1-6
cdr3_nt: TGTGCCTGGAGGGGGACAGTGCCCTATAATTCACCCCTCCACTTT
cdr3_aa: CAWRGTVPYNSPLHF

v_call: TRBV19
clone_size: NA
cdr3_length: 13
d_call: NA
j_call: TRBJ1-1
cdr3_nt: TGTGCCAGTAGTATTGGCGGGGACACTGAAGCTTTCTTT
cdr3_aa: CASSIGGDTEAFF

v_call: TRBV6-5
clone_size: NA
cdr3_length: 15
d_call: NA
j_call: TRBJ2-3
cdr3_nt: TGTGCCAGCAGTCCAACACCCGCTAGCACAGATACGCAGTATTTT
cdr3_aa: CASSPTPASTDTQYF

v_call: TRBV10-2
clone_size: NA
cdr3_length: 14
d_call: NA
j_call: TRBJ1-1
cdr3_nt: TGCGCCAGCAGTGAAAATCTGGGGGGCACTGAAGCTTTCTTT
cdr3_aa: CASSENLGGTEAFF